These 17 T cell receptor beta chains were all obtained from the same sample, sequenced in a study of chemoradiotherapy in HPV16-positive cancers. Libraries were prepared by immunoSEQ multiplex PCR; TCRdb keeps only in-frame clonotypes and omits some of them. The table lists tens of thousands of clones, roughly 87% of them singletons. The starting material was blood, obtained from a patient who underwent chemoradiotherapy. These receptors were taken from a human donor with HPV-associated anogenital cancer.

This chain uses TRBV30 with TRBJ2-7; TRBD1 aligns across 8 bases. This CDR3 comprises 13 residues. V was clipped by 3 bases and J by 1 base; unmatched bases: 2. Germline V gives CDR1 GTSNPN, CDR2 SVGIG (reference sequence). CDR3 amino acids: CAWRDRVSYEQYF. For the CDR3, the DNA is TGTGCCTGGAGGGACAGGGTATCCTACGAGCAGTACTTC.

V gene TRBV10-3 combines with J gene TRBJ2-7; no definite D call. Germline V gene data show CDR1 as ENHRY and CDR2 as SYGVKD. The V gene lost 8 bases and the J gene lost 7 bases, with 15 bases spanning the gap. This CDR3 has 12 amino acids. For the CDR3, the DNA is TGTGCCATCGCCGGCAGGCCCCAGGAGCAGTACTTC. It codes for CAIAGRPQEQYF.

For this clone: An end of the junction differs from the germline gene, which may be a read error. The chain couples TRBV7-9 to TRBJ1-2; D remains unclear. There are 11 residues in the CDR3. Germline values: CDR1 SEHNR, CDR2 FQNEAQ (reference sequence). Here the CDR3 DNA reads TGTGCCAGCAGCTTATCTTATGACTACACCTTC. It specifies CASSLSYDYTF.

CDR3 in DNA: TGTGCCAGCAGCCCTCAGGCGGGGGGGCAAAAGCAGTTCTTC. Its translation: CASSPQAGGQKQFF. The chain recombines TRBV7-2 with TRBJ2-1; 9 bases are a match to TRBD2. J lost 11 bases, V lost 5 bases, and 10 bases had no gene match. The CDR3 is made up of 14 amino acids. CDR1 is SGHTA, CDR2 FQGNSA, per germline.

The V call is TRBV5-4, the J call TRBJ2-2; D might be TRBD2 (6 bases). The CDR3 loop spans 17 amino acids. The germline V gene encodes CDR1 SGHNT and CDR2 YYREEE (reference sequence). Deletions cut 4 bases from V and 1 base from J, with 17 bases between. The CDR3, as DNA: TGTGCCAGCAGCCCGGCGGAGGGCGGGCGGAACACCGGGGAGCTGTTTTTT. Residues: CASSPAEGGRNTGELFF.

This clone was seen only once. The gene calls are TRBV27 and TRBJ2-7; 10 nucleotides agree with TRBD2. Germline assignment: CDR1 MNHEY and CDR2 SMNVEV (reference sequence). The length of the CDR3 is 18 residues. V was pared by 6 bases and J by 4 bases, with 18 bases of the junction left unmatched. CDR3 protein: CASSLRLERLAGAYEQYF. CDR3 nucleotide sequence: TGTGCCAGCAGCCTGCGACTGGAGAGGCTAGCGGGAGCTTACGAGCAGTACTTC.

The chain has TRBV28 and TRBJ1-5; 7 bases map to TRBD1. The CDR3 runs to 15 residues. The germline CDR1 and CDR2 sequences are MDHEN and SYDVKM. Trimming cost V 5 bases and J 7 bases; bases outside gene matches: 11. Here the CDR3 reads CASSPEQGKVQPQHF. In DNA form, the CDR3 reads TGTGCCAGCAGTCCCGAACAGGGGAAGGTCCAGCCCCAGCATTTT.

The CDR3, as DNA: TGTGCTAGTGGTTTCTGGGCCCGGGAGACCCAGTACTTC. It translates to CASGFWARETQYF. This rearrangement joins TRBV12-5 to TRBJ2-5; the D is unclear. The CDR3 is 13 residues long. Trimming removed 3 bases from V and 5 bases from J, with 10 bases in between. Germline V gives CDR1 LGHNT, CDR2 FRNRAP.

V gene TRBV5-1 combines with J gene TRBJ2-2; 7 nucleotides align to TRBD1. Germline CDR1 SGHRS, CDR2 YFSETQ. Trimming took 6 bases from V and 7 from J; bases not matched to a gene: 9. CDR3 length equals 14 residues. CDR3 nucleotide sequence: TGCGCCAGCAACTTTCTAGGGGGCGGCGGGGAGCTGTTTTTT. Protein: CASNFLGGGGELFF.

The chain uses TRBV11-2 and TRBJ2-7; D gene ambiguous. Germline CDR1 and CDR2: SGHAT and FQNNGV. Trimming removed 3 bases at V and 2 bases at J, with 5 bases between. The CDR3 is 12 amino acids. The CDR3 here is CASSFAAYEQYF. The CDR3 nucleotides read TGTGCCAGCAGCTTTGCAGCCTACGAGCAGTACTTC.

As DNA, the CDR3 is TGTGCCAGCAGTGATAGCGGGAGGGCCTCCGAGCAGTACTTC. Translated, it gives CASSDSGRASEQYF. The rearrangement links TRBV27 to TRBJ2-7, with TRBD2 identical over 11 bases. Germline CDR1 and CDR2: MNHEY and SMNVEV (reference sequence). This CDR3 is 14 amino acids long. Germline trimming cut 5 bases from V and 6 bases from J; bases unmatched to any gene: 6.

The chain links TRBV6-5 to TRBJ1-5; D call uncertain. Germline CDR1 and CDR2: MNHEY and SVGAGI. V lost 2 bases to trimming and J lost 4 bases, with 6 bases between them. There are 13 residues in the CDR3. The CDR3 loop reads CASSYGLNQPQHF. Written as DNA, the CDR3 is TGTGCCAGCAGTTACGGGCTTAATCAGCCCCAGCATTTT.

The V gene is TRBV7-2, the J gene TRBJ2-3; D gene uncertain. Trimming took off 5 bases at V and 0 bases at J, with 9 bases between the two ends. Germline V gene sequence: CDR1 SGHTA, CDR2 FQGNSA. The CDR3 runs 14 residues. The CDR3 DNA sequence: TGTGCCAGCAGCCGAACAGCTAGCACAGATACGCAGTATTTT. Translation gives CASSRTASTDTQYF.

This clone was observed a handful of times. The CDR3 loop reads CASNSPGSGANVLTF. The CDR3 DNA follows: TGTGCCAGCAACTCCCCCGGCTCTGGGGCCAACGTCCTGACTTTC. V is TRBV7-3 and J is TRBJ2-6; D is unclear. The CDR3 covers 15 residues. V lost 7 bases and J lost 0, with 10 bases in between. The germline gives CDR1 SGHTA, CDR2 FQGTGA.

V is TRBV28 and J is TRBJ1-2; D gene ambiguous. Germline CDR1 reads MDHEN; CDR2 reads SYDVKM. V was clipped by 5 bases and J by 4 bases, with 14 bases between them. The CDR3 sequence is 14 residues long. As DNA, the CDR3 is TGTGCCAGCAGTCGGACCCGACAAGCCTATGGCTACACCTTC. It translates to CASSRTRQAYGYTF.

CDR3: CASSGHGTGTPYEQYF. The CDR3 DNA sequence: TGTGCCAGCAGCGGCCACGGGACAGGGACTCCCTACGAGCAGTACTTC. The chain combines TRBV5-5 with TRBJ2-7, with 9 bases that match TRBD1. This CDR3 has 16 amino acids. Trimming removed 4 bases from V and 2 bases from J; junction bases left unmatched: 10. Germline lookup yields CDR1 SGHKS and CDR2 YYEKEE (reference sequence).

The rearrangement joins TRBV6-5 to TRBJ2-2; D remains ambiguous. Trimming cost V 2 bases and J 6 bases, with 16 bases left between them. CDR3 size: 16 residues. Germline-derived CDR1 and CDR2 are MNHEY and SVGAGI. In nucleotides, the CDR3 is TGTGCCAGCAGTTACCGACCTCAGGACCCGCCCGGGGAGCTGTTTTTT. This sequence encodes CASSYRPQDPPGELFF.